A single T cell receptor (beta chain) is shown here with its context. The target of this receptor is not known. Per-base quality was not reported, and no clone a single base away is much larger than it. This entry belongs to a study of blood T cells in healthy people across ages (dated by TCRdb to the mid-2010s). Study-wide context: Template switching captured roughly one uniquely barcoded TCR beta cDNA molecule per two T cells in model experiments. Age-related changes in TCR beta repertoire diversity were measured in the study by deep sequencing normalized with unique cDNA molecular identifiers. The donors were divided into four age groups: young (average around 16 years), middle-aged (approximately 39), aged (about 62) and long-lived (about 90). Donors of different ages were randomly distributed across sequencing lanes to avoid experimental bias. The study analyzed two additional independent replicas of 1 million unique cDNA reads from the same blood draw for two donors, one aged 18 to 29 and one aged 80 or older. Overall study outcomes, separate from this receptor: Observed TCR beta diversity per million T cells fell roughly linearly with age, and a significant reduction was already apparent by age roughly 40. The long-lived group showed more naive CD4+ T cells, fewer expanded clones and increased TCR diversity than the aged group, suggesting age selection. Since profiling was done on bulk unsorted PBMCs, naive and antigen-experienced compartments could not be conclusively compared. The percentage of naive T cells measured by flow cytometry correlated strongly with observed TCR beta diversity. Estimates of total diversity based on one million sequenced T cells were regarded as lower bounds and as underestimates. Donor CMV infection status was unknown, potentially confounding age-related changes in expanded clonotypes.

Trimming costs V 5 bases and J 2 bases, and their ends lie 12 bases apart. Including the terminal cysteine and phenylalanine, the CDR3 comprises 14 residues. Only the CDR3 DNA stays, 42 bases, in frame from base 1. CDR1 and CDR2 were assigned from the germline V gene (reference sequence) as MNHEY and SMNVEV. Systemically healthy Caucasian individuals from Russia, around 38 in total and aged 6 to 90 years, were included as donors. Roughly 11 milliliters of peripheral blood were drawn from each donor into EDTA-treated Vacutainer tubes. Ficoll-Paque density-gradient centrifugation was used to isolate PBMCs, with at least 6.5 million per sample. Total RNA was extracted from PBMCs with Trizol reagent, with at least 5.5 micrograms obtained per sample. For every donor, an aliquot of PBMCs went through flow cytometry to measure the percentages of naive CD45RAhigh/CD27high T cells. Libraries were prepared through 5' RACE. Data came from an Illumina HiSeq 2500. A second roughly 7 to 11 cycle PCR used a sample-barcoded 5' primer and a J-beta primer mix. A template-switch 5' adaptor carrying 12 random nucleotides introduced a unique molecular identifier onto each TCR beta cDNA molecule. Each sample yielded at least 3 million CDR3-containing paired-end reads. All of the RNA was converted into first-strand cDNA using the Mint cDNA synthesis kit, with a TRBC-specific oligonucleotide serving as the primer. After uracil-DNA glycosylase treatment, a first 18-cycle PCR used universal primers M1SS and BC2_uni_R on all cDNA. In the original analysis: Normalization of each sample was performed by random selection of 1 million high-quality reads, each carrying a distinct molecular identifier. Reads sharing molecular identifiers were discarded rather than binned into consensus sequences. MiTCR, with a Q25 quality threshold and the strictest error-elimination algorithm, was used for CDR3 identification, clonotype clustering and error correction. Lower-bound total TCR beta diversity was estimated with a nonparametric unseen species model using Euler transformation. TCRdb trimmed public reads at Q25 via fastp, called clones via MiXCR and kept in-frame beta chains. Rows with a matching CDR3 protein are joined into one entry that keeps the most common DNA and genes. The V and J calls follow TCRdb's processing rather than the paper's. Recorded for this sample are approximately 940,000 distinct CDR3 sequences; 48% of them occurred a single time. The top ten clonotypes cover 13% of the sample.

The sample comprised blood. This TCR came from a man aged 25 to 40 in good health. The rearranged chain carries TRBV27 and TRBJ1-2, with TRBD1 tentatively as D gene (6 bases match). The CDR3 protein sequence reads: CASSVSGTNYGYTF. The sequence in DNA is TGTGCCAGCAGTGTTTCCGGGACAAACTATGGCTACACCTTC.